A selection of T cell receptor beta chains follows, all from one sample in a study of STAT5B mutations in CD4+ large granular lymphocyte leukemia. This table comes from immunoSEQ multiplex PCR, and its TCRdb copy is limited to in-frame clones, with some not included. This table has some 35,000 clones, 69% appearing once. Sequencing used CD4+ T cells from blood buffy coats. The receptors were gathered from a human donor in good health. CDR3s include the opening cysteine and the closing phenylalanine or tryptophan. A D gene is named only where the DNA matches it firmly. The size field is filled for only some rows; it gives once, few, many or a size class.

clone_size,j_call,v_call,d_call,cdr3_aa,cdr3_nt
-,TRBJ1-6,TRBV2,-,CASTRFGHFHF,TGTGCCAGCACAAGGTTTGGACATTTCCACTTT
few,TRBJ1-1,TRBV29-1,-,CSANEPWNTEAFF,TGCAGCGCCAACGAACCCTGGAACACTGAAGCTTTCTTT
-,TRBJ2-7,TRBV10-1,TRBD2,CASSGTPLAGGFYEQYF,TGCGCCAGCAGTGGAACCCCACTAGCGGGGGGTTTCTACGAGCAGTACTTC
-,TRBJ1-1,TRBV7-2,TRBD1,CASNLQQGYPTEAFF,TGTGCCAGCAACTTACAACAGGGGTATCCCACTGAAGCTTTCTTT
-,TRBJ2-2,TRBV1,-,CTSSQGTSGNTGELFF,TGCACCAGCAGCCAAGGGACTAGCGGAAACACCGGGGAGCTGTTTTTT
-,TRBJ2-7,TRBV9,-,CASSVAPGTPYEQYF,TGTGCCAGCAGCGTAGCCCCAGGTACCCCCTACGAGCAGTACTTC
few,TRBJ1-6,TRBV30,-,CAWSVPYNSPLHF,TGTGCCTGGAGTGTGCCCTATAATTCACCCCTCCACTTT
-,TRBJ1-2,TRBV18,-,CASSPAWGGHYGYTF,TGTGCCAGCTCGCCCGCCTGGGGAGGTCACTATGGCTACACCTTC
-,TRBJ1-1,TRBV12-5,-,CASGLARALDTEAFF,TGTGCTAGTGGTTTGGCCCGCGCCCTGGACACTGAAGCTTTCTTT
-,TRBJ1-1,TRBV6-6,-,CASSPNRVRSEAFF,TGTGCCAGCAGTCCAAACAGGGTCCGTTCTGAAGCTTTCTTT
few,TRBJ2-7,TRBV6-1,-,CASSDGLWTGEGQYF,TGTGCCAGCAGTGATGGGTTGTGGACCGGGGAAGGGCAGTACTTC
-,TRBJ2-7,TRBV7-9,-,CASSLGLTSYEQYF,TGTGCCAGCAGCTTAGGGCTGACTAGCTACGAGCAGTACTTC
-,TRBJ1-2,TRBV7-9,-,CASSQDGYGYTF,TGTGCCAGCAGTCAAGACGGTTATGGCTACACCTTC
few,TRBJ1-6,TRBV9,-,CASSVGTGNSPLHF,TGTGCCAGCAGCGTTGGGACGGGTAATTCACCCCTCCACTTT
once,TRBJ1-2,TRBV29-1,-,CSVEDPRDYGYTF,TGCAGCGTTGAAGATCCCAGGGACTATGGCTACACCTTC
-,TRBJ2-2,TRBV4-3,-,CASSQVSGAGGELFF,TGCGCCAGCAGCCAAGTCTCGGGGGCTGGCGGGGAGCTGTTTTTT
once,TRBJ1-2,TRBV28,TRBD1,CASSLQGAEGVNYGYTF,TGTGCCAGCAGTTTACAGGGGGCTGAGGGGGTTAACTATGGCTACACCTTC
-,TRBJ1-2,TRBV7-2,-,CASSEGRRRGYTF,TGTGCCAGCAGCGAGGGACGGCGGAGGGGCTACACCTTC
once,TRBJ2-3,TRBV6-5,-,CASSYSEATHTDTQYF,TGTGCCAGCAGTTATTCGGAGGCCACACACACAGATACGCAGTATTTT
-,TRBJ2-3,TRBV6-1,-,CASRFVGRSTDTQYF,TGTGCCAGCAGGTTTGTAGGCAGAAGCACAGATACGCAGTATTTT
few,TRBJ1-2,TRBV12-5,-,CASGRNNYGYTF,TGTGCTAGCGGGAGGAATAACTATGGCTACACCTTC
-,TRBJ2-1,TRBV7-9,TRBD1,CASSPGDRGNEQFF,TGTGCCAGCAGCCCTGGGGACAGGGGCAATGAGCAGTTCTTC
-,TRBJ1-6,TRBV19,-,CASTSLGGSPLHF,TGTGCCAGTACCTCACTTGGAGGATCACCCCTCCACTTT
-,TRBJ1-5,TRBV10-3,TRBD1,CAISGGQGGQPQHF,TGTGCCATCAGTGGGGGACAGGGGGGACAGCCCCAGCATTTT
-,TRBJ1-3,TRBV9,TRBD1,CASSSGQGLGNTIYF,TGTGCCAGCAGCAGCGGACAGGGGCTGGGAAACACCATATATTTT
-,TRBJ1-5,TRBV28,TRBD1,CASSGQGGVDQPQHF,TGTGCCAGCAGTGGGCAGGGGGGGGTCGATCAGCCCCAGCATTTT
once,TRBJ1-1,TRBV7-8,-,CASSSGSGYGTEAFF,TGTGCCAGCAGCTCGGGTTCAGGGTATGGCACTGAAGCTTTCTTT
-,TRBJ2-7,TRBV5-1,TRBD1,CASRKTGDEQYF,TGCGCCAGCAGAAAGACAGGGGACGAGCAGTACTTC
-,TRBJ2-1,TRBV7-2,-,CASSRSLVEQFF,TGTGCCAGCAGCCGCTCCTTAGTTGAGCAGTTCTTC
-,TRBJ2-2,TRBV29-1,-,CSVEGQLNTGELFF,TGCAGCGTTGAAGGGCAGCTGAACACCGGGGAGCTGTTTTTT
-,TRBJ1-1,TRBV29-1,-,CSATPTGTEAFF,TGCAGCGCCACCCCCACGGGAACTGAAGCTTTCTTT
-,TRBJ1-1,TRBV19,TRBD1,CASSDRGNTEAFF,TGTGCCAGTAGTGACAGGGGGAACACTGAAGCTTTCTTT
-,TRBJ1-3,TRBV6-1,-,CASSDSGNTIYF,TGTGCCAGCAGTGACTCTGGAAACACCATATATTTT
few,TRBJ1-1,TRBV9,-,CASSRDSLNTEAFF,TGTGCCAGCAGCCGTGACAGCCTCAACACTGAAGCTTTCTTT
-,TRBJ1-1,TRBV28,-,CASKRGENTEAFF,TGTGCCAGCAAGCGGGGGGAGAACACTGAAGCTTTCTTT
few,TRBJ1-5,TRBV10-3,-,CAISEAVNSNQPQHF,TGTGCCATCAGTGAGGCGGTGAATAGCAATCAGCCCCAGCATTTT
-,TRBJ2-6,TRBV4-1,-,CASSQAPTGANVLTF,TGCGCCAGCAGCCAAGCACCAACTGGGGCCAACGTCCTGACTTTC
-,TRBJ1-1,TRBV6-1,-,CATRGFTEAFF,TGTGCCACCAGGGGTTTCACTGAAGCTTTCTTT
-,TRBJ1-5,TRBV19,TRBD1,CASSAGGNNQPQHF,TGTGCCAGTTCCGCAGGGGGTAACAATCAGCCCCAGCATTTT